One sample yielded the 9 T cell receptor beta chains listed below, sequenced in a study of T cells in Graves' hyperthyroidism and ophthalmopathy. RNA transcripts yielded amplified TCR beta CDR3 regions. TCR CDR3 underwent first-round RT-PCR with the HTBI primer set. Via MiXCR, TCRdb re-called the multiplex PCR reads, giving one row per CDR3 protein. This repertoire shows about 360,000 distinct CDR3 sequences, around 16% found once; its top ten account for 25% to 35%. The sample taken for sequencing was blood. Receptors originate from a young woman with Graves' hyperthyroidism that later progressed to Graves' ophthalmopathy.

This clonotype occurred a few times. The J gene is TRBJ2-3, the V gene TRBV5-4; 8 bases match TRBD2. Looked up from germline, CDR1 is SGHNT and CDR2 is YYREEE (reference sequence). Germline trimming cut 1 base from V and 1 base from J; bases unmatched to any gene: 5. The CDR3 spans 16 residues. The CDR3 DNA follows: TGTGCCAGCAGCTTGATTGTGACTAGCGGCACAGATACGCAGTATTTT. Protein sequence: CASSLIVTSGTDTQYF.

This sequence joins TRBV7-2 and TRBJ2-2, with TRBD1 matching 8 bases. J gave up 6 bases and V 5 bases, and 2 bases lay outside the gene matches. CDR1 is SGHTA, CDR2 FQGNSA, per germline. This CDR3 region has 13 residues. The chain's CDR3 is CASSGQGAGELFF. CDR3 nucleotide sequence: TGTGCCAGCAGCGGACAGGGAGCCGGGGAGCTGTTTTTT.

This clonotype occurred many times. The CDR3 protein is CASSSWTGTDTIPSTDTQYF. In DNA form, the CDR3 reads TGTGCCAGCAGTTCTTGGACTGGGACAGACACTATTCCCAGCACAGATACGCAGTATTTT. The chain uses TRBV28 and TRBJ2-3; 7 nucleotides agree with TRBD1. J was trimmed by 0 bases and V by 4 bases; bases with no gene match: 19. The CDR3 runs 20 residues. Germline CDR1 is MDHEN and CDR2 is SYDVKM.

This clonotype was recorded at least ten times. The V call is TRBV7-2, the J call TRBJ2-7; D is unresolved. The CDR3 is 13 residues long. Germline V lookup: CDR1 SGHTA, CDR2 FQGNSA. V lost 0 bases to trimming and J lost 5 bases, with 8 bases between them. The CDR3 DNA reads as TGTGCCAGCAGCTTAGCCAGTCCCAACGAGCAGTACTTC. Protein sequence: CASSLASPNEQYF.

This clonotype showed up many times. The V and J genes are TRBV2 and TRBJ2-7; D is perhaps TRBD1 (5 bases). The germline V and J ends were trimmed by 1 base and 0 bases, with 10 bases remaining between them. Germline V CDR1 and CDR2: SNHLY, FYNNEI. There are 15 residues in the CDR3. This chain's CDR3 is CASSEGPGISYEQYF. CDR3 coding DNA: TGTGCCAGCAGTGAAGGCCCAGGGATCTCCTACGAGCAGTACTTC.

J is TRBJ2-3 and V is TRBV15; 7 positions agree with TRBD1. With V trimmed by 5 bases and J by 4 bases, 6 bases remained unmatched. The CDR3 is made up of 14 amino acids. Looked up from germline, CDR1 is LNHNV and CDR2 is YYDKDF (reference sequence). Here the CDR3 reads CATSGRTGADTQYF. Written as DNA, the CDR3 is TGTGCCACCAGCGGTAGAACAGGGGCAGATACGCAGTATTTT.

This clonotype was detected many times. This chain uses TRBV30 with TRBJ1-2; 9 bases match TRBD1. Germline V gene sequence: CDR1 GTSNPN, CDR2 SVGIG (reference sequence). The CDR3 is 15 residues long. The V segment lost 3 bases and the J segment 4 bases; nucleotides outside the gene matches: 9. The CDR3 DNA reads TGTGCCTGGAGCCCCGGGACAGGGCGCGGCTATGGCTACACCTTC. Encoded protein: CAWSPGTGRGYGYTF.

The chain uses TRBV7-3 and TRBJ2-3; the D is unclear. Germline loops: CDR1 SGHTA, CDR2 FQGTGA. Trimming left V 0 bases short and J 3 bases short, with 10 bases between. The CDR3 is made up of 15 amino acids. The CDR3 loop is CASSLTGSRTDTQYF. The CDR3 nucleotides read TGTGCCAGCAGCTTAACTGGAAGTAGGACAGATACGCAGTATTTT. Drawing the rest from reference TRBV7-3 and TRBJ2-3, the complete variable domain is GAGVSQTPSNKVTEKGKYVELRCDPISGHTALYWYRQSLGQGPEFLIYFQGTGAADDSGLPNDRFFAVRPEGSVSTLKIQRTERGDSAVYLCASSLTGSRTDTQYFGPGTRLTVL.

This clonotype was counted at least ten times. The gene calls are TRBV7-9 and TRBJ1-2; D is perhaps TRBD1 (5 bases). The V end lost 5 bases, the J end lost 2 bases, and 9 bases lay between the germline ends. Germline lookup yields CDR1 SEHNR and CDR2 FQNEAQ (reference sequence). The CDR3 has 13 amino acids. The CDR3 here is CASSAGRNYGYTF. The CDR3 nucleotides are TGTGCCAGCAGCGCGGGACGGAACTATGGCTACACCTTC.